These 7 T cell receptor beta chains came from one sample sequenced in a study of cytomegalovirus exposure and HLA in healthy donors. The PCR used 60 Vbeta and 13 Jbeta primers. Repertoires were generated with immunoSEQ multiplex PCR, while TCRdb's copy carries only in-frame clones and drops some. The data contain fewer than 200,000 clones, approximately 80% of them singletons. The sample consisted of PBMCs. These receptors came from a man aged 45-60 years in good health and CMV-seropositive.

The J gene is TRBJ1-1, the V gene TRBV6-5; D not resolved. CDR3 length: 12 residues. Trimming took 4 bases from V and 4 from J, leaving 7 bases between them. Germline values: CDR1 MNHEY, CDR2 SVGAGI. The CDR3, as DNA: TGTGCCAGCAGTTCATTGTTCACTGAAGCTTTCTTT. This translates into CASSSLFTEAFF.

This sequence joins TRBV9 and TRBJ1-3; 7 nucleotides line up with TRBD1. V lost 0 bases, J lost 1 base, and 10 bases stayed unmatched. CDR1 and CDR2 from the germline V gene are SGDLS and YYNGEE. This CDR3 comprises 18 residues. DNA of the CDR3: TGTGCCAGCAGCGTAGACGGTCCAGGGGGAAGTTCTGGAAACACCATATATTTT. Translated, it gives CASSVDGPGGSSGNTIYF.

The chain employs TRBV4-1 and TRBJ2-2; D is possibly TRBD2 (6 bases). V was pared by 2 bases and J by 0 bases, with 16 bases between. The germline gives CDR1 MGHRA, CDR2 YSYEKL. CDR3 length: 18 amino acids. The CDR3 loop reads CASSQINSGRANTGELFF. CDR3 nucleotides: TGCGCCAGCAGCCAAATCAATAGCGGCCGCGCGAACACCGGGGAGCTGTTTTTT.

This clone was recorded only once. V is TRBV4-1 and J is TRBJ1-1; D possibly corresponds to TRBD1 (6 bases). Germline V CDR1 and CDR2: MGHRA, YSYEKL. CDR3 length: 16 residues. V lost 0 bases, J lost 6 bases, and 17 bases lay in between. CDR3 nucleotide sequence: TGCGCCAGCAGCCAAGATCGCATACAGGGTAATCCTGAAGCTTTCTTT. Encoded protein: CASSQDRIQGNPEAFF.

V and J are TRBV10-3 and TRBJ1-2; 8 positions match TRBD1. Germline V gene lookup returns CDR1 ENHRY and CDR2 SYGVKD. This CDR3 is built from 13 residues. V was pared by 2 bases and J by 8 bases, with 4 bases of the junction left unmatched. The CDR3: CAISEAGQDGYTF. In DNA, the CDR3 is TGTGCCATCAGTGAGGCGGGACAGGACGGCTACACCTTC.

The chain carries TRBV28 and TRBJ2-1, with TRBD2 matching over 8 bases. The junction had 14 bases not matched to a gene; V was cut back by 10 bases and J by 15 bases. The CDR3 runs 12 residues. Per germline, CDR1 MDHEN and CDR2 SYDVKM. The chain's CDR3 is CATSIGGLAGFF. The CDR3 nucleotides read TGTGCCACGAGCATCGGGGGGCTAGCGGGGTTCTTC.

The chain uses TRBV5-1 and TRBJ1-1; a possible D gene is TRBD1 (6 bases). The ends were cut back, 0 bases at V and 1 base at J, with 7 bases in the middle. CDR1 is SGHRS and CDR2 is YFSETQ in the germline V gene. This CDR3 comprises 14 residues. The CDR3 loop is CASSLEGQNTEAFF. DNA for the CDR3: TGCGCCAGCAGCTTGGAGGGACAGAACACTGAAGCTTTCTTT.